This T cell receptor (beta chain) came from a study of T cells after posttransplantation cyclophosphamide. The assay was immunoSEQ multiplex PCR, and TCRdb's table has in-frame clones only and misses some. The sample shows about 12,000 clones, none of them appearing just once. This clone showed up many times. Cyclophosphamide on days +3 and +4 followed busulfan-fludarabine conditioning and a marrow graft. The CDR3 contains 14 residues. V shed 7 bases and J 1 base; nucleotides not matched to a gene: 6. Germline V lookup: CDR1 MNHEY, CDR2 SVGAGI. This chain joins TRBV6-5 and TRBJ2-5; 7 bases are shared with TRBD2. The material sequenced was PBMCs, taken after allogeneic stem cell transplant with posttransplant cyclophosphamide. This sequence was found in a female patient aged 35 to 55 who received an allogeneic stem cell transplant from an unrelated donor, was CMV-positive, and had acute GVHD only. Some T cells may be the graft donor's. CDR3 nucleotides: TGTGCCAGCAAAAGTCGCGGGGGCCAAGAGACCCAGTACTTC. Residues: CASKSRGGQETQYF.